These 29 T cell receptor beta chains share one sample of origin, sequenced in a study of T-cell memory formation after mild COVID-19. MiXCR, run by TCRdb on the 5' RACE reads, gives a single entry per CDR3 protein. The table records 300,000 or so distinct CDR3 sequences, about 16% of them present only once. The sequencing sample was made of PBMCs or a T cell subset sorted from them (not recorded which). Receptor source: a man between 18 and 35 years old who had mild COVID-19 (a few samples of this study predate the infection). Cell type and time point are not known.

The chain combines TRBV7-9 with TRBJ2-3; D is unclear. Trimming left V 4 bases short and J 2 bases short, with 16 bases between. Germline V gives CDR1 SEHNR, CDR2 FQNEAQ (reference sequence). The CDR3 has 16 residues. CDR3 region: CASSSRSRLVTDTQYF. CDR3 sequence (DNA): TGTGCCAGCAGCTCCAGGAGTCGACTTGTCACAGATACGCAGTATTTT.

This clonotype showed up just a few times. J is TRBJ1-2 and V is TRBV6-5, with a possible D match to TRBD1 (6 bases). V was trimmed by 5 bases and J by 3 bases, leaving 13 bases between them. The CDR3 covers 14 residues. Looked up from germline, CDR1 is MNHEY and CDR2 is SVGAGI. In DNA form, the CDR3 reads TGTGCCAGCAGTGACAGCCGACAGGACTATGGCTACACCTTC. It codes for CASSDSRQDYGYTF.

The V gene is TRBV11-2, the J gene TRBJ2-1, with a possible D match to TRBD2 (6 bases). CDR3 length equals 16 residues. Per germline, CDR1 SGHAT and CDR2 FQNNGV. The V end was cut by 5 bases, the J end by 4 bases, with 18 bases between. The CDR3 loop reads CASSPTLASAYNEQFF. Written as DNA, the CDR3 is TGTGCCAGCAGCCCTACACTAGCTTCCGCTTACAATGAGCAGTTCTTC.

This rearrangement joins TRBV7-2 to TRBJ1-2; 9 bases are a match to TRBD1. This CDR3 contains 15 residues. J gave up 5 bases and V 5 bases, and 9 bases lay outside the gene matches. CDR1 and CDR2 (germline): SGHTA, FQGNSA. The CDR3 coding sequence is TGTGCCAGCAGCCCCCGGACAGGGGAGGGTTATGGCTACACCTTC. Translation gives CASSPRTGEGYGYTF.

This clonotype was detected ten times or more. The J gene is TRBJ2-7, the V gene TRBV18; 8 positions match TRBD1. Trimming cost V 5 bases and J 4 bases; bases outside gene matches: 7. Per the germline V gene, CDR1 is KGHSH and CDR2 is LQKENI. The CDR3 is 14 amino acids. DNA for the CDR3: TGTGCCAGCTCATCCGGGACAGGTACATACGAGCAGTACGTC. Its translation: CASSSGTGTYEQYV.

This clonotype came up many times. CDR3 nucleotides: TGCGCCAGCTCCCGGGACTCCTCCTACAATGAGCAGTTCTTC. It is translated as CASSRDSSYNEQFF. The chain has TRBV4-3 and TRBJ2-1; D might be TRBD2 (6 bases). The V end was cut by 8 bases, the J end by 0 bases, with 11 bases between. Per germline, CDR1 LGHNA and CDR2 YSLEER. The CDR3 covers 14 residues.

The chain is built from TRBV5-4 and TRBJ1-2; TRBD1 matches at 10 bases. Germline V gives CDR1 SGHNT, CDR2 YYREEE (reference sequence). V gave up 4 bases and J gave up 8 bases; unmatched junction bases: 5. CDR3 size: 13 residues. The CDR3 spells CASSVTGGEGYTF. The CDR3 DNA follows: TGTGCCAGCAGCGTGACAGGGGGCGAGGGCTACACCTTC.

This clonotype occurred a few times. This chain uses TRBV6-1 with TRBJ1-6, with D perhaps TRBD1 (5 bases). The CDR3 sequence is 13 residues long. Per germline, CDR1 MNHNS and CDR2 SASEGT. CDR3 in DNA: TGTGCTGCCACCCCCCGGGGCAATTCACCCCTCCACTTT. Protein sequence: CAATPRGNSPLHF.

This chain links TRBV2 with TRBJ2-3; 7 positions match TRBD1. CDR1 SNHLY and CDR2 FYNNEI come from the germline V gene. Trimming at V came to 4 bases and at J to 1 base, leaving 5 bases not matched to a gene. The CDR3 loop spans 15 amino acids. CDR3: CASSVRQGGTDTQYF. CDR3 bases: TGTGCCAGCAGTGTACGGCAGGGGGGCACAGATACGCAGTATTTT.

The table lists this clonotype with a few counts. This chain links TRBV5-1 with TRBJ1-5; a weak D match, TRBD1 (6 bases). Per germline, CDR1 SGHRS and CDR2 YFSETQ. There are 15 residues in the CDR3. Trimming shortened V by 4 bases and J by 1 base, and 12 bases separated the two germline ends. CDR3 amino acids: CASSPTGSSNQPQHF. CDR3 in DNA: TGCGCCAGCAGCCCGACAGGTAGCAGCAATCAGCCCCAGCATTTT.

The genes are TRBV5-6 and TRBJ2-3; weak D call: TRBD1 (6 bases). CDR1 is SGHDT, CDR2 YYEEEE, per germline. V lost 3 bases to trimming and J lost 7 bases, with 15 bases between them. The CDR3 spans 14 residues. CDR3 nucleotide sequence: TGTGCCAGCAGCTCCTCACAGGGCTCGAATACGCAGTATTTT. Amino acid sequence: CASSSSQGSNTQYF.

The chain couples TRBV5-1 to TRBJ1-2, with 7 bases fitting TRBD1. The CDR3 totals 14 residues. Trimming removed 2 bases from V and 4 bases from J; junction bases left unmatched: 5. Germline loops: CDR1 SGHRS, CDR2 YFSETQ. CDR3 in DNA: TGCGCCAGCAGCTTCGACAGGGCCCTCTATGGCTACACCTTC. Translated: CASSFDRALYGYTF.

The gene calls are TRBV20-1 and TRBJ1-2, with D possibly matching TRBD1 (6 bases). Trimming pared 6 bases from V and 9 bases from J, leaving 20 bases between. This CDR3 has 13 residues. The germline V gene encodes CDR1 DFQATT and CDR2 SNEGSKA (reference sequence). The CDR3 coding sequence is TGCAGTGCAGGACAGAGAAGGGTTAGTCGCTACACCTTC. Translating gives CSAGQRRVSRYTF.

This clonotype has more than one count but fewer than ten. CDR3 region: CASSGAEQYF. CDR3 bases: TGTGCCAGCAGCGGGGCCGAGCAGTACTTC. V usage is TRBV11-2 and J usage is TRBJ2-7; weak D call: TRBD1 (5 bases). Trimming pared 5 bases from V and 6 bases from J, leaving 5 bases between. Germline V gene lookup returns CDR1 SGHAT and CDR2 FQNNGV. The CDR3 loop spans 10 amino acids.

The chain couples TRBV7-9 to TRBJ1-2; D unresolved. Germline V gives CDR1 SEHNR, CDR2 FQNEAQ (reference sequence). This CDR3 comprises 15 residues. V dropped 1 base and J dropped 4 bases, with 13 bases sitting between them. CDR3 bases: TGTGCCAGCAGCTTAGGGGCCGGACTTAGCTATGGCTACACCTTC. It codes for CASSLGAGLSYGYTF.

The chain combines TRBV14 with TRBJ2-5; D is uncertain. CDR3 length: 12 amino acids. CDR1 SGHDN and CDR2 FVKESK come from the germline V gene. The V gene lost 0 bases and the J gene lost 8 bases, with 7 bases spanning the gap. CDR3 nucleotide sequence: TGTGCCAGCAGCCAAGAACCCCTTACCCAGTACTTC. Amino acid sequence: CASSQEPLTQYF.

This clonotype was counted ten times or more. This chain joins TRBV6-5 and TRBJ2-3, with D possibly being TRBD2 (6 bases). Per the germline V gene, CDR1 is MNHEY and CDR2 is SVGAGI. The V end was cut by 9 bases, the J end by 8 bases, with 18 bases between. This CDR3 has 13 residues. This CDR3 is CASTELNGGTQYF. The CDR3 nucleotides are TGTGCCAGTACTGAACTAAACGGGGGTACGCAGTATTTT.

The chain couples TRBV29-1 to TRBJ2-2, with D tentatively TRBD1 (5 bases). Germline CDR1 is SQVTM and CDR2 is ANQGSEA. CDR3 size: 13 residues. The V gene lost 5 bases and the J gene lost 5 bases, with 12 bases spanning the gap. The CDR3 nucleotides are TGCAGCGTTTCCCAGGCAGGGACCGGGGAGCTGTTTTTT. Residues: CSVSQAGTGELFF.

CDR3 in amino acids: CATSRDPGRFANYGYTF. CDR3 bases: TGTGCCACCAGCAGAGACCCCGGGCGGTTCGCTAACTATGGCTACACCTTC. The J gene is TRBJ1-2, the V gene TRBV15; D is uncertain. V was trimmed by 0 bases and J by 0 bases, leaving 14 bases between them. In germline, CDR1 is LNHNV, CDR2 YYDKDF (reference sequence). The CDR3 is 17 residues long.

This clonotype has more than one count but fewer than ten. CDR3 nucleotides: TGTGCCAGCAGGGGTCCCATAAATCAGCCCCAGCATTTT. Protein: CASRGPINQPQHF. V and J are TRBV6-6 and TRBJ1-5; D is ambiguous. The CDR3 extends over 13 amino acids. Trimming removed 6 bases from V and 4 bases from J, with 10 bases in between. CDR1 is MNHNY and CDR2 is SVGAGI in the germline V gene (reference sequence).

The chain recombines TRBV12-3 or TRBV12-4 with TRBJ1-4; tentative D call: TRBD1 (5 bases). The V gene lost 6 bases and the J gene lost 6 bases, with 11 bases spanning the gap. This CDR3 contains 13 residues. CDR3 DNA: TGTGCCAGCAGCCGTTGGGGGGATGAAAAACTGTTTTTT. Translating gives CASSRWGDEKLFF.

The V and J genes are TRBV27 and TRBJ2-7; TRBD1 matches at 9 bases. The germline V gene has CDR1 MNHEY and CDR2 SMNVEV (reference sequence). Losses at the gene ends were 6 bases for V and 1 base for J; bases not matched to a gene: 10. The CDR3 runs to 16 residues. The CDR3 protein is CASRSQGASRSYEQYV. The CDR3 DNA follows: TGTGCCAGCAGATCACAGGGGGCGAGTAGGTCCTACGAGCAGTACGTC.

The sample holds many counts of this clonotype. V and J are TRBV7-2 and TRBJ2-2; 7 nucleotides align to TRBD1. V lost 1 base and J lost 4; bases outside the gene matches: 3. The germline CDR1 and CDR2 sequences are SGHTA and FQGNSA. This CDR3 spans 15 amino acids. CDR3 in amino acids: CASSLGAGGTGELFF. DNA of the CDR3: TGTGCCAGCAGCTTAGGGGCAGGGGGCACCGGGGAGCTGTTTTTT.

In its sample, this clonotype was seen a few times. The CDR3: CASSSDGGDWDEQYF. The CDR3 bases are TGTGCCAGCAGCTCCGACGGAGGGGATTGGGACGAGCAGTACTTC. The chain recombines TRBV9 with TRBJ2-7; perhaps TRBD2 as D (6 bases). CDR1 SGDLS and CDR2 YYNGEE come from the germline V gene. The V gene lost 4 bases and the J gene lost 5 bases, with 19 bases spanning the gap. CDR3 size: 15 residues.

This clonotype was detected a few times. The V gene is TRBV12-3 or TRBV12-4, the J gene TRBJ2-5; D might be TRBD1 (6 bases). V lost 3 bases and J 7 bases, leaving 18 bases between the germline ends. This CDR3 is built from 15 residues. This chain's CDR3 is CASSFGRGKVVTQYF. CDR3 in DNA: TGTGCCAGCAGTTTTGGCAGGGGAAAGGTGGTGACCCAGTACTTC.

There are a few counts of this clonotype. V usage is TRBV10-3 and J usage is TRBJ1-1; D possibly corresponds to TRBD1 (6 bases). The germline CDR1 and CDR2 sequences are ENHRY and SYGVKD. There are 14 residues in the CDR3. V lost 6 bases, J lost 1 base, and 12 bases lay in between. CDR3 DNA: TGTGCCATCAGAGGACAGCCAACGAACACTGAAGCTTTCTTT. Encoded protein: CAIRGQPTNTEAFF.

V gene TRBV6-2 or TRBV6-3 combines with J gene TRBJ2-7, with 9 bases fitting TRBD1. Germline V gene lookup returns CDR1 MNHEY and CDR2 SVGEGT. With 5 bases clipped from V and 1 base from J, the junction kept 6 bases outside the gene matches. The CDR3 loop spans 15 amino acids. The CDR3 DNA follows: TGTGCCAGCAGTACCAGACAGGGGGGTTCCTACGAGCAGTACTTC. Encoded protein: CASSTRQGGSYEQYF.

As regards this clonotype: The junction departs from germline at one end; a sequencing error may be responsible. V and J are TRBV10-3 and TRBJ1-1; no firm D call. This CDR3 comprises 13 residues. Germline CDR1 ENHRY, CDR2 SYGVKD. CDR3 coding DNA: TGTGCCATAAGTGATACCCTGAACACTGAAGCTTTCTTT. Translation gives CAISDTLNTEAFF.

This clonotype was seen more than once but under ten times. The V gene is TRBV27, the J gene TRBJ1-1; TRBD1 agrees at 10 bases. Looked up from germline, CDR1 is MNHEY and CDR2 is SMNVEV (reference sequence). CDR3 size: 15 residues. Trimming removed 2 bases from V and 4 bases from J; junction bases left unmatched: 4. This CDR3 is CASSLTGQGSTEAFF. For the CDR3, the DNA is TGTGCCAGCAGTTTAACGGGACAGGGGAGCACTGAAGCTTTCTTT.